The TCR beta chain under discussion was sequenced for a study of spatial heterogeneity in lung cancer. Germline-derived CDR1 and CDR2 are MNHEY and SVGEGT. This CDR3 has 15 amino acids. V trimming: 10 bases; J trimming: 1 base; junction bases outside the gene matches: 9. Every TCR cDNA molecule bore a unique molecular identifier. TCRdb called the 5' RACE reads again in MiXCR, with one record for every CDR3 protein. This table holds 2,000 to 2,500 distinct CDR3 sequences, 7.2% found once. Time point: sample taken at primary tumor resection. Unsorted samples of tumor, nontumor lung or frozen PBMC had their whole RNA sequenced. A remark on this clonotype: Possible read error: a much larger clone is one base away.

Sample: normal lung tissue next to the tumor, taken at surgery. The clonotype originates from a female donor with early-stage non-small cell lung cancer. The J gene is TRBJ2-5, the V gene TRBV6-2 or TRBV6-3; 10 bases are a match to TRBD2. The CDR3 here is CANSPWTSGQETQYF. Written as DNA, the CDR3 is TGTGCCAACAGCCCGTGGACTAGCGGCCAAGAGACCCAGTACTTC.